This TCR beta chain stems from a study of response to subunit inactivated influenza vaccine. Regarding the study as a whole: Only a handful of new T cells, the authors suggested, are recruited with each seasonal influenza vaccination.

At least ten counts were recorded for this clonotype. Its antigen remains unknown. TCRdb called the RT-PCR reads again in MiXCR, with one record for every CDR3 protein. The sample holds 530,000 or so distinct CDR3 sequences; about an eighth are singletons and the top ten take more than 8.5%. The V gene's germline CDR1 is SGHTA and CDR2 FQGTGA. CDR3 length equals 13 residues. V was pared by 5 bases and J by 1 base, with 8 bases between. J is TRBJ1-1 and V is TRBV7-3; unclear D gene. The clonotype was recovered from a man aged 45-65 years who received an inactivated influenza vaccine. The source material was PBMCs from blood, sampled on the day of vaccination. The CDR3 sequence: CASSPHKNTEAFF. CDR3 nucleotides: TGTGCCAGCAGCCCACACAAGAACACTGAAGCTTTCTTT.